This is a list of T cell receptor beta chains from one sample in a study of spatial heterogeneity in lung cancer. TCRdb reprocessed the 5' RACE reads via MiXCR and lists one record per CDR3 protein. The sample contains about 36,000 distinct CDR3 sequences, 6.5% to 9.5% of which appear only once. Sample: PBMCs, taken at follow-up. The receptors shown here come from a male donor with early-stage non-small cell lung cancer. CDR3s include the opening cysteine and the closing phenylalanine or tryptophan. A D gene is named only where the DNA matches it firmly. Size is omitted from some rows. Given values are once, few, many or a class for expanded clones.

j_gene,v_gene,abundance,d_gene,CDR3nt,CDR3aa
TRBJ2-3,TRBV6-2/TRBV6-3,NA,TRBD1,TGTGCCAGCAGTTTCCTAGTCGGGACAGGGGACACAGATACGCAGTATTTT,CASSFLVGTGDTDTQYF
TRBJ1-1,TRBV7-3,many,TRBD1,TGTGCCAGCAGCCCACGACAGGGCAGCCCTGAAGCTTTCTTT,CASSPRQGSPEAFF
TRBJ1-5,TRBV5-1,many,NA,TGCGCCAGCAGCTTGGACGCTGAACCTAATCAGCCCCAGCATTTT,CASSLDAEPNQPQHF
TRBJ1-1,TRBV19,many,TRBD1,TGTGCCAGTAGTCCCGGGACAGGGTTAACTGAAGCTTTCTTT,CASSPGTGLTEAFF
TRBJ2-7,TRBV3-1,many,NA,TGTGCCAGCAGCCAATCATCCTGGGGATCCTACGAGCAGTACTTC,CASSQSSWGSYEQYF
TRBJ1-2,TRBV5-4,many,NA,TGTGCCAGCAGCGCCCAGACAGGAGACTCCTATGGCTACACCTTC,CASSAQTGDSYGYTF
TRBJ2-1,TRBV10-3,many,NA,TGTGCCATCAGGACTACGCACAATGAGCAGTTCTTC,CAIRTTHNEQFF
TRBJ2-3,TRBV9,many,TRBD1,TGTGCCAGCAGCGTAGAAGGCGGACAGGGACACACAGATACGCAGTATTTT,CASSVEGGQGHTDTQYF
TRBJ2-2,TRBV2,many,NA,TGTGCCAGCACCGGGCCCCCGTCCGGGGAGCTGTTTTTT,CASTGPPSGELFF
TRBJ2-5,TRBV7-8,many,NA,TGTGCCAGCAGCTCAGAGGGTTTGGAGACCCAGTACTTC,CASSSEGLETQYF
TRBJ2-7,TRBV3-1,many,NA,TGTGCCAGCAGCCAAGCCGCGGCAGGCGGCCACGAGCAGTACTTC,CASSQAAAGGHEQYF
TRBJ1-1,TRBV14,many,NA,TGTGCCAGCAGCCAAGGCAGACACACTGAAGCTTTCTTT,CASSQGRHTEAFF
TRBJ1-1,TRBV11-2,many,NA,TGTGCCAGCAGCTTATGGGGGGGCGTGAACACTGAAGCTTTCTTT,CASSLWGGVNTEAFF
TRBJ1-1,TRBV6-6,many,NA,TGTGCCAGCAGTTACAGGGTGACTGAAGCTTTCTTT,CASSYRVTEAFF
TRBJ1-3,TRBV2,many,NA,TGTGCCAGCAACTCGATCGGAAACACCATATATTTT,CASNSIGNTIYF
TRBJ2-1,TRBV5-5,many,NA,TGTGCCAGCAGCCCCGACAGGGAGCAGTTCTTC,CASSPDREQFF
TRBJ2-2,TRBV24-1,many,NA,TGTGCCACCAGCGGGACCTACACCGGGGAGCTGTTTTTT,CATSGTYTGELFF
TRBJ2-1,TRBV19,many,NA,TGTGCCAGTACCCAGATATGGGGGGAATACAATGAGCAGTTCTTC,CASTQIWGEYNEQFF
TRBJ1-1,TRBV6-1,few,TRBD1,TGTGCCAGCATACGGCAAAGGGGGCCTGGGGATGAAGCTTTCTTT,CASIRQRGPGDEAFF
TRBJ2-3,TRBV7-9,NA,NA,TGTGCCACCGCACTGGGACACGGTATACTTAGTACAGATACGCAGTATTTT,CATALGHGILSTDTQYF
TRBJ2-3,TRBV6-6,many,NA,TGTGCCAGCACCCCGATAGGGATTAGCACAGATACGCAGTATTTT,CASTPIGISTDTQYF
TRBJ2-1,TRBV6-1,many,NA,TGTGCCAGCAGTGCAGGCATTCCGGCAATCTGGCCTGGTTCCTACAATGAGCAGTTCTTC,CASSAGIPAIWPGSYNEQFF
TRBJ2-7,TRBV9,many,NA,TGTGCCAGCAGCGTAGGGGGTTTTATGGCCGCGTCAGAGCAGTACTTC,CASSVGGFMAASEQYF
TRBJ1-2,TRBV6-1,many,TRBD1,TGTGCCAGCTCAGGACAGGATATATCTAACTATGGCTACACCTTC,CASSGQDISNYGYTF
TRBJ1-1,TRBV5-4,many,NA,TGTGCCAGCAGGTCCTCTTCAGGGTCAGGCTTGAACACTGAAGCTTTCTTT,CASRSSSGSGLNTEAFF
TRBJ1-1,TRBV18,many,NA,TGTGCCAGCTCACCAATGTTGGGAAGCACTGAAGCTTTCTTT,CASSPMLGSTEAFF
TRBJ2-3,TRBV18,NA,NA,TGTGCCAGCTCACCCCCTACCAACACAGATACGCAGTATTTT,CASSPPTNTDTQYF
TRBJ1-5,TRBV9,many,NA,TGTGCCAGCAGCGTAGACGGTAGCAATCAGCCCCAGCATTTT,CASSVDGSNQPQHF
TRBJ1-1,TRBV5-1,many,NA,TGCGCCAGCAGGGAGGGGTTTGGATTCCCGAACACTGAAGCTTTCTTT,CASREGFGFPNTEAFF